This section outlines one T cell receptor (beta chain) sequence together with its context. The antigen remains unidentified. Repertoires were generated with immunoSEQ multiplex PCR, while TCRdb's copy carries only in-frame clones and drops some. The table records under 75,000 clones, roughly 90% of them present only once. These data come from a study of graft-versus-host responses after intestinal transplantation. Study at large: Each recipient received a multivisceral, liver-intestinal, or isolated intestinal graft. Recipients across the board were started on anti-thymocyte globulin induction, then kept on tacrolimus and steroids for two to four years. Study-wide findings and caveats: Recipient marrow held GvH clones, some first seen in ileum or blood.

CDR1 MDHEN and CDR2 SYDVKM come from the germline V gene. The CDR3 runs to 15 residues. V gave up 10 bases and J gave up 3 bases; unmatched junction bases: 12. The material sequenced was unstimulated CD8+ T cells sorted from spleen or lymph node cells, taken before transplant. This chain links TRBV28 with TRBJ2-7; TRBD1 matches 10 bases. This clonotype was sampled from a human donor who was the organ donor for an intestinal transplant. The CDR3 loop reads CATFPGQGVFYEQYV. The DNA for the CDR3 is TGTGCCACTTTCCCTGGACAGGGGGTTTTCTACGAGCAGTACGTC.